What follows are 27 T cell receptor beta chains derived from one specimen sequenced in a study of vaccination and CD4 T cells after COVID-19. An Oncomine TCR Beta short-read assay was used to sequence the DNA from cultured CD4+ T cells. Each CDR3 protein gets one entry after TCRdb re-called the PCR reads with MiXCR. There are about 18,000 distinct CDR3 sequences in the sample; 40% to 65% occur only once, and approximately 17% lies in the top ten. Treatment described: roughly 11-day PBMC culture with coronavirus spike peptide pools or control peptides (ViraFEST assay). Antigen specificity for these receptors is unknown. The input for sequencing was CD4+ T cells from blood, cultured in vitro, taken before SARS-CoV-2 vaccination. The receptors here all came from a human donor who had recovered from COVID-19.

The V and J genes are TRBV18 and TRBJ1-1, with 11 bases aligning to TRBD1. The germline CDR1 and CDR2 sequences are KGHSH and LQKENI. With 3 bases clipped from V and 3 bases from J, the junction kept 9 bases outside the gene matches. CDR3 length: 17 amino acids. This CDR3 reads CASSPRRLGQGDTEAFF. The CDR3 DNA is TGTGCCAGCTCACCCCGACGACTGGGACAGGGGGACACTGAAGCTTTCTTT.

This clonotype was detected only a few times. The gene calls are TRBV6-1 and TRBJ1-1; D may be TRBD1 (6 bases). CDR1 is MNHNS, CDR2 SASEGT, per germline. Trimming pared 7 bases from V and 8 bases from J, leaving 17 bases between. CDR3 length: 13 amino acids. The CDR3 here is CASTYTRGGEAFF. CDR3 sequence (DNA): TGTGCCAGCACCTACACTAGAGGGGGAGAAGCTTTCTTT.

This clonotype was seen only a few times. V and J are TRBV24-1 and TRBJ2-7; D gene unclear. CDR3 size: 13 residues. The V gene lost 11 bases and the J gene lost 0 bases, with 13 bases spanning the gap. CDR1 is KGHDR and CDR2 is SFDVKD in the germline V gene. In DNA, the CDR3 is TGTGCCAACGTCAGGACCCCCTCCTACGAGCAGTACTTC. It specifies CANVRTPSYEQYF.

Judged by abundance, this clonotype is medium-sized (0.01 to 0.1%). This chain joins TRBV27 and TRBJ1-6, with a possible D match to TRBD1 (5 bases). CDR3 length: 18 residues. From germline, CDR1 is MNHEY and CDR2 SMNVEV (reference sequence). The ends were cut back, 0 bases at V and 2 bases at J, with 14 bases in the middle. The CDR3, as DNA: TGTGCCAGCAGTTTATCGGGGGGAGACAGAACCTATAATTCACCCCTCCACTTT. Encoded protein: CASSLSGGDRTYNSPLHF.

This chain links TRBV6-1 with TRBJ1-2; D call uncertain. This CDR3 is built from 13 residues. V lost 4 bases and J lost 4, with 10 bases in between. Germline V gene data show CDR1 as MNHNS and CDR2 as SASEGT. CDR3 sequence reads: CASSGRSPYGYTF. The CDR3 bases are TGTGCCAGCAGTGGACGGAGTCCCTATGGCTACACCTTC.

The chain is built from TRBV7-2 and TRBJ1-5; 8 bases map to TRBD1. V dropped 5 bases and J dropped 4; count of bases not matched to a gene: 4. The length of the CDR3 is 14 residues. Germline CDR1 reads SGHTA; CDR2 reads FQGNSA. In nucleotides, the CDR3 is TGTGCCAGCAGCACCCGACAGGGGAATCAGCCCCAGCATTTT. It yields the protein CASSTRQGNQPQHF.

The J gene is TRBJ1-5, the V gene TRBV24-1; 8 bases are shared with TRBD1. Looked up from germline, CDR1 is KGHDR and CDR2 is SFDVKD. V was clipped by 7 bases and J by 0 bases; unmatched bases: 10. The CDR3 has 17 residues. The CDR3 nucleotides are TGTGCCACCAGGGGAGGACAGGGAGCATATAGCAATCAGCCCCAGCATTTT. Its protein product is CATRGGQGAYSNQPQHF.

This clonotype was seen more than once but under ten times. The rearrangement links TRBV5-1 to TRBJ2-5; possibly TRBD1 for D (5 bases). The CDR3 is made up of 14 amino acids. Trimming cost V 5 bases and J 3 bases, with 14 bases left between them. Germline V gives CDR1 SGHRS, CDR2 YFSETQ. CDR3 in amino acids: CASSDPGREETQYF. The CDR3 DNA follows: TGCGCCAGCAGTGATCCGGGCAGGGAAGAGACCCAGTACTTC.

This clonotype was seen more than once but under ten times. V usage is TRBV28 and J usage is TRBJ2-3; 8 bases align to TRBD1. CDR1 and CDR2 from the germline V gene are MDHEN and SYDVKM. CDR3 size: 15 residues. J lost 1 base, V lost 6 bases, and 6 bases had no gene match. The CDR3 sequence: CASRRQGLGTDTQYF. The CDR3 DNA follows: TGTGCCAGCAGACGACAGGGGTTGGGCACAGATACGCAGTATTTT.

This clonotype was seen more than once but under ten times. V gene TRBV28 combines with J gene TRBJ1-6, with a possible D match to TRBD1 (5 bases). Germline V CDR1 and CDR2: MDHEN, SYDVKM. This CDR3 is built from 16 residues. Between the trimmed V and J ends, which lost 2 bases and 0 bases, there was a span of 8 bases. The CDR3 DNA is TGTGCCAGCAGTTTAGACAGCGGCTCCTATAATTCACCCCTCCACTTT. Protein product: CASSLDSGSYNSPLHF.

A few counts support this clonotype. The chain carries TRBV19 and TRBJ2-3, with D hard to call. Germline V gives CDR1 LNHDA, CDR2 SQIVND (reference sequence). The ends were cut back, 3 bases at V and 0 bases at J, with 10 bases in the middle. The CDR3 runs to 15 residues. The chain's CDR3 is CASSIRRSSTDTQYF. In nucleotides, the CDR3 is TGTGCCAGTAGTATCCGCAGGTCTAGCACAGATACGCAGTATTTT.

V usage is TRBV7-2 and J usage is TRBJ1-1, with 9 bases fitting TRBD1. Germline CDR1 is SGHTA and CDR2 is FQGNSA. V shed 5 bases and J 10 bases; nucleotides not matched to a gene: 17. CDR3 length: 16 amino acids. The CDR3 nucleotides read TGTGCCAGCAGCCCCGACGGAGTCAGCGTGGGACAGGGAGCTTTCTTT. Translated: CASSPDGVSVGQGAFF.

J is TRBJ1-6 and V is TRBV27; no reliable D call. With 0 bases removed from V and 5 bases from J, the gap between germline ends came to 11 bases. CDR1 and CDR2 (germline): MNHEY, SMNVEV (reference sequence). The CDR3 is 16 amino acids. The CDR3 spells CASSLSGGLHNSPLHF. CDR3 nucleotide sequence: TGTGCCAGCAGTTTATCAGGAGGGCTCCATAATTCACCCCTCCACTTT.

This chain joins TRBV27 and TRBJ1-6, with TRBD1 identical over 9 bases. The CDR3 sequence is 16 residues long. Germline CDR1 and CDR2: MNHEY and SMNVEV (reference sequence). Losses at the gene ends were 6 bases for V and 13 bases for J; bases not matched to a gene: 16. The CDR3 DNA follows: TGTGCCAGCAGCAACCTCCGGGACAGGGTTGGTTGGCCCCTCCACTTT. Protein: CASSNLRDRVGWPLHF.

The V gene is TRBV14, the J gene TRBJ2-3; 10 bases agree with TRBD2. CDR3 length equals 16 residues. CDR1 SGHDN and CDR2 FVKESK come from the germline V gene. V shed 1 base, J shed 1 base, and the junction held 2 bases outside the gene matches. The CDR3 loop is CASSQGLAGGTDTQYF. CDR3 DNA: TGTGCCAGCAGCCAAGGTCTAGCGGGGGGCACAGATACGCAGTATTTT. Variable domain in full (rest from reference TRBV14 and TRBJ2-3): EAGVTQFPSHSVIEKGQTVTLRCDPISGHDNLYWYRRVMGKEIKFLLHFVKESKQDESGMPNNRFLAERTGGTYSTLKVQPAELEDSGVYFCASSQGLAGGTDTQYFGPGTRLTVL.

The chain carries TRBV11-3 and TRBJ2-5, with D perhaps matching TRBD1 (6 bases). The CDR3 contains 11 residues. Germline V CDR1 and CDR2: SGHNT, YENEEA. V lost 5 bases and J 5 bases, leaving 6 bases between the germline ends. CDR3 protein: CASSTGETQYF. Here the CDR3 DNA reads TGTGCCAGCAGCACAGGGGAGACCCAGTACTTC.

This clonotype has only a few counts. The chain employs TRBV7-2 and TRBJ1-1; D ambiguous. Germline loops: CDR1 SGHTA, CDR2 FQGNSA. The CDR3 totals 13 residues. V lost 2 bases and J 1 base, leaving 5 bases between the germline ends. The CDR3 nucleotides read TGTGCCAGCAGCTTATGGGAGAACACTGAAGCTTTCTTT. Residues: CASSLWENTEAFF.

V usage is TRBV29-1 and J usage is TRBJ1-1; 9 nucleotides line up with TRBD1. CDR3 length equals 13 residues. The junction had 8 bases not matched to a gene; V was cut back by 7 bases and J by 5 bases. Looked up from germline, CDR1 is SQVTM and CDR2 is ANQGSEA. In DNA form, the CDR3 reads TGCAGCGCTGGACAGGGGTCAGGGACTGAAGCTTTCTTT. Protein sequence: CSAGQGSGTEAFF.

The genes are TRBV12-3 or TRBV12-4 and TRBJ2-3; D gene uncertain. The CDR3 is 13 residues long. V shed 3 bases and J shed 3 bases, with 7 bases lying between them. DNA of the CDR3: TGTGCCAGCAGTTTGACTGCAACAGATACGCAGTATTTT. Translation: CASSLTATDTQYF.

The rearrangement uses TRBV29-1 and TRBJ2-7; D is perhaps TRBD2 (5 bases). CDR1 SQVTM and CDR2 ANQGSEA come from the germline V gene. V was clipped by 6 bases and J by 0 bases, with 9 bases between them. The CDR3 runs 12 residues. The CDR3 loop reads CSVTTSSYEQYF. As DNA, the CDR3 is TGCAGCGTCACAACTAGCTCCTACGAGCAGTACTTC.

This clonotype was picked up a small number of times. V usage is TRBV20-1 and J usage is TRBJ2-5, with 7 bases matching TRBD2. The CDR3 runs 14 residues. With 0 bases clipped from V and 3 bases from J, the junction kept 4 bases outside the gene matches. Looked up from germline, CDR1 is DFQATT and CDR2 is SNEGSKA (reference sequence). In DNA form, the CDR3 reads TGCAGTGCTAGAGATCTCAGCGGGGAAGAGACCCAGTACTTC. Translating it yields CSARDLSGEETQYF.

This clonotype occurred a few times. The chain combines TRBV6-1 with TRBJ1-6; D is ambiguous. The germline gives CDR1 MNHNS, CDR2 SASEGT. Deletions cut 5 bases from V and 5 bases from J, with 7 bases between. This CDR3 comprises 13 residues. CDR3: CASSKGDNSPLHF. The CDR3 nucleotides are TGTGCCAGCAGTAAGGGAGATAATTCACCCCTCCACTTT.

This chain connects TRBV27 to TRBJ2-1, with TRBD2 matching 11 bases. The CDR3 has 17 amino acids. With V trimmed by 6 bases and J by 2 bases, 9 bases remained unmatched. CDR1 is MNHEY, CDR2 SMNVEV, per germline (reference sequence). The DNA of the CDR3 is TGTGCCAGCAGATCCCCGAGACTAGCGGGAACCTACAATGAGCAGTTCTTC. Encoded protein: CASRSPRLAGTYNEQFF.

V and J are TRBV6-1 and TRBJ2-3, with 7 bases that match TRBD1. V gave up 7 bases and J gave up 1 base; unmatched junction bases: 2. This CDR3 is built from 13 residues. The germline CDR1 and CDR2 sequences are MNHNS and SASEGT. CDR3 sequence reads: CASTGQGTDTQYF. The CDR3 DNA is TGTGCCAGCACTGGACAGGGCACAGATACGCAGTATTTT.

The chain recombines TRBV7-2 with TRBJ1-2, with D uncertain. This CDR3 has 12 amino acids. Per the germline V gene, CDR1 is SGHTA and CDR2 is FQGNSA. Deletions cut 1 base from V and 4 bases from J, with 4 bases between. CDR3 sequence: CASSLGIYGYTF. The CDR3 DNA is TGTGCCAGCAGCTTAGGGATCTATGGCTACACCTTC. Complete variable domain (other parts from reference TRBV7-2 and TRBJ1-2): GAGVSQSPSNKVTEKGKDVELRCDPISGHTALYWYRQSLGQGLEFLIYFQGNSAPDKSGLPSDRFSAERTGGSVSTLTIQRTQQEDSAVYLCASSLGIYGYTFGSGTRLTVV.

This chain uses TRBV6-5 with TRBJ2-7, with 11 nucleotides matching TRBD1. CDR3 length: 17 amino acids. V gave up 2 bases and J gave up 2 bases; unmatched junction bases: 8. Germline CDR1 reads MNHEY; CDR2 reads SVGAGI. DNA for the CDR3: TGTGCCAGCAGTTACCGCTCACGGGACAGGGGGACCTACGAGCAGTACTTC. Its translation is CASSYRSRDRGTYEQYF.

V usage is TRBV7-9 and J usage is TRBJ1-2; 7 nucleotides line up with TRBD1. The CDR3 consists of 15 residues. The germline gives CDR1 SEHNR, CDR2 FQNEAQ (reference sequence). The J segment lost 7 bases and the V segment lost 5 bases, leaving 13 bases of the junction unmatched. CDR3 protein: CASSPEPGQLGGYTF. The CDR3 region has the DNA TGTGCCAGCAGCCCGGAACCGGGACAGTTGGGTGGCTACACCTTC.